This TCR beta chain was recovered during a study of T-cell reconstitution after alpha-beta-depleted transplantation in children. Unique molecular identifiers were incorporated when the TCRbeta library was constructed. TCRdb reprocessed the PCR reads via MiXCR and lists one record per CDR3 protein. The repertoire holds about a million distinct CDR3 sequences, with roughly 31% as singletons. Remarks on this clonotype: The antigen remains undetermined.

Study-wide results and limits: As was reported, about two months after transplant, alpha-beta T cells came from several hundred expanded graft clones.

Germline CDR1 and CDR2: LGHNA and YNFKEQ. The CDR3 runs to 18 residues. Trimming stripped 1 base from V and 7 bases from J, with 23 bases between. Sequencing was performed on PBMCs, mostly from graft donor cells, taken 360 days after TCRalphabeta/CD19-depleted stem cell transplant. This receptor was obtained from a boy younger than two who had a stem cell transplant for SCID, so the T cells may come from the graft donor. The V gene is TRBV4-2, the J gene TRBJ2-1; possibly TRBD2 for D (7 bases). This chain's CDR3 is CASSQGGGGLTGGNEQFF. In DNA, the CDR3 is TGTGCCAGCAGCCAAGGTGGCGGGGGCCTTACCGGGGGAAATGAGCAGTTCTTC.